This T cell receptor (beta chain) appears in the sequencing data of a study of T cells after yellow fever vaccination. Details on this clonotype: As yet, its antigen is unknown.

They built TCR cDNA with 5'RACE template switching, a step that put in a universal primer site and UMIs. TCRdb passed the 5' RACE reads through MiXCR, listing each CDR3 protein once. The table lists 300,000 or so distinct CDR3 sequences, around 8.1% of them singletons, with 17% in the top ten. V lost 5 bases and J 10 bases, leaving 12 bases between the germline ends. This CDR3 spans 13 amino acids. Per the germline V gene, CDR1 is MNHNY and CDR2 is SVGAGI (reference sequence). Whole-study findings and limits: The study re-detected most primary-vaccination clones after the booster (roughly 95% CD4, 88% CD8). A minor fraction of clonotypes spanned both CD4 and CD8 compartments.

J is TRBJ1-6 and V is TRBV6-6; possible D gene TRBD1, 5 bases. Specimen: PBMCs, collected more than 35 days after the first yellow fever vaccination. The TCR was taken from a man between 18 and 35 years old who received the YFV17D yellow fever vaccine. The DNA of the CDR3 is TGTGCCAGCAGTCTCCCCCGGGGCTCACCCCTCCACTTT. It codes for CASSLPRGSPLHF.